This T cell receptor (beta chain) comes out of a study of OX40 agonist ivuxolimab in advanced cancers. General study results and limits: Nonresponders, in some cases, also had low normalized T-cell clonal expansion.

This CDR3 spans 13 amino acids. V was clipped by 5 bases and J by 12 bases, with 20 bases between them. Germline-derived CDR1 and CDR2 are MNHEY and SVGAGI. Worth noting for this clone: The target antigen is unknown.

Sequencing was performed with immunoSEQ multiplex PCR; in TCRdb, only in-frame clones are kept and a portion is missing. The sample records some 78,000 clones, 86% being singletons. This specimen consisted of CD4+ or CD8+ T cells sorted from blood, obtained in a trial of the OX40 agonist ivuxolimab. The chain employs TRBV6-5 and TRBJ2-7; tentative D call: TRBD1 (6 bases). The receptor's source is an adult with an advanced solid tumor such as melanoma, head and neck, liver or kidney cancer. DNA of the CDR3: TGTGCCAGCAGTCCCCTGGACAGAGTGAATTTGTACTTC. Protein product: CASSPLDRVNLYF.